This passage covers 10 T cell receptor beta chains from one sample sequenced in a study of blood T cell repertoires in COVID-19. The assay was immunoSEQ multiplex PCR, and TCRdb's table has in-frame clones only and misses some. There are some 150,000 clones in the sample; around four fifths occur only once, and under 2.5% lies in the top ten. The sample comprised peripheral blood. These receptors were taken from a man aged 70-80 years with acute or convalescent COVID-19.

The chain employs TRBV9 and TRBJ2-2, with 9 nucleotides matching TRBD1. In germline, CDR1 is SGDLS, CDR2 YYNGEE. V lost 0 bases and J lost 6; bases outside the gene matches: 3. The CDR3 sequence is 15 residues long. The CDR3 DNA reads TGTGCCAGCAGCGTAGGGGGACAGGGAGCCGGGGAGCTGTTTTTT. Translating it yields CASSVGGQGAGELFF.

This chain connects TRBV29-1 to TRBJ1-1, with unresolved D. Trimming stripped 7 bases from V and 3 bases from J, with 12 bases between. Per the germline V gene, CDR1 is SQVTM and CDR2 is ANQGSEA. This CDR3 comprises 12 residues. The CDR3 coding sequence is TGCAGCGGGTCACGGTCGGACACTGAAGCTTTCTTT. Amino acids: CSGSRSDTEAFF.

The V gene is TRBV11-3, the J gene TRBJ2-7; D is undetermined. From germline, CDR1 is SGHNT and CDR2 YENEEA. The CDR3 sequence is 12 residues long. Deletions cut 2 bases from V and 3 bases from J, with 5 bases between. CDR3 nucleotide sequence: TGTGCCAGCAGCTTAAACGGCTACGAGCAGTACTTC. Translation gives CASSLNGYEQYF.

This chain uses TRBV6-5 with TRBJ1-3, with a weak D call TRBD1 (5 bases). Germline V gives CDR1 MNHEY, CDR2 SVGAGI. The length of the CDR3 is 15 residues. With 0 bases removed from V and 2 bases from J, the gap between germline ends came to 8 bases. The CDR3 protein is CASSYSPGPGNTIYF. CDR3 sequence (DNA): TGTGCCAGCAGTTACTCACCAGGGCCTGGAAACACCATATATTTT.

This chain connects TRBV27 to TRBJ2-3, with 9 bases lining up with TRBD2. Germline V gene lookup returns CDR1 MNHEY and CDR2 SMNVEV (reference sequence). The V and J ends lost 5 bases and 8 bases, in that order; junction bases with no gene match: 11. The CDR3 has 15 amino acids. The CDR3 region is CASSAGTSRGGTQYF. The CDR3 DNA sequence: TGTGCCAGCAGTGCCGGGACTAGCAGAGGCGGTACGCAGTATTTT.

The V gene is TRBV11-2, the J gene TRBJ1-4; maybe TRBD1 (6 bases). Germline lookup yields CDR1 SGHAT and CDR2 FQNNGV. V lost 1 base, J lost 8 bases, and 14 bases lay in between. The CDR3 loop spans 15 amino acids. The CDR3 DNA follows: TGTGCCAGCAGCTTAGTCTTAGGGGGTGGCGAAAAACTGTTTTTT. Translating gives CASSLVLGGGEKLFF.

V gene TRBV30 combines with J gene TRBJ1-4, with D possibly matching TRBD1 (5 bases). CDR1 and CDR2 (germline): GTSNPN, SVGIG (reference sequence). The CDR3 covers 13 residues. V dropped 5 bases and J dropped 8 bases, with 15 bases sitting between them. In nucleotides, the CDR3 is TGTGCCTGGGGGGGGAGGGAGGACGAAAAACTGTTTTTT. Its protein product is CAWGGREDEKLFF.

The chain couples TRBV27 to TRBJ1-6; D unresolved. The germline CDR1 and CDR2 sequences are MNHEY and SMNVEV (reference sequence). The CDR3 runs to 15 residues. V was trimmed by 0 bases and J by 10 bases, leaving 13 bases between them. CDR3 in DNA: TGTGCCAGCAGTTTATCGCTGGGAGGAGACTCACCCCTCCACTTT. Its protein is CASSLSLGGDSPLHF.

CDR3 loop: CASSLAGAQETQYF. For the CDR3, the DNA is TGCGCCAGCAGCTTGGCAGGGGCCCAAGAGACCCAGTACTTC. The chain links TRBV5-1 to TRBJ2-5, with D possibly matching TRBD1 (6 bases). Trimming removed 0 bases from V and 1 base from J, with 7 bases in between. CDR3 length: 14 amino acids. Per germline, CDR1 SGHRS and CDR2 YFSETQ.

The chain recombines TRBV7-2 with TRBJ1-5, with a possible D match to TRBD1 (6 bases). CDR3 length: 15 amino acids. Trimming stripped 5 bases from V and 4 bases from J, with 15 bases between. CDR1 and CDR2 from the germline V gene are SGHTA and FQGNSA. CDR3 region: CASSLGGGSNQPQHF. The CDR3 bases are TGTGCCAGCAGCCTAGGGGGGGGATCTAATCAGCCCCAGCATTTT.